Listed below are T cell receptor beta chains from one sample, sequenced in a study of blood T cell repertoires in COVID-19. Profiled with immunoSEQ multiplex PCR; TCRdb holds only in-frame clones, not every one. The repertoire holds fewer than 120,000 clones, with less than 75% as singletons. The specimen was peripheral blood. These receptors came from a woman aged 55 to 70 with acute or convalescent COVID-19. CDR3s include the opening cysteine and the closing phenylalanine or tryptophan. D genes are given only for firm matches. Size is omitted from some rows. Given values are once, few, many or a class for expanded clones.

CDR3aa: CASGPREAGELFF; CDR3nt: TGCGCCAGCGGCCCCAGGGAGGCCGGGGAGCTGTTTTTT; d_gene: -; v_gene: TRBV5-1; j_gene: TRBJ2-2; abundance: -
CDR3aa: CASSQYSTGELFF; CDR3nt: TGTGCCAGCTCCCAATACTCAACCGGGGAGCTGTTTTTT; d_gene: -; v_gene: TRBV7-3; j_gene: TRBJ2-2; abundance: -
CDR3aa: CASRLGQGRGELFF; CDR3nt: TGCGCCAGCAGGTTGGGACAGGGGCGCGGGGAGCTGTTTTTT; d_gene: TRBD1; v_gene: TRBV5-1; j_gene: TRBJ2-2; abundance: -
CDR3aa: CASRSRDRGVGELFF; CDR3nt: TGTGCCAGCAGAAGCCGGGACAGGGGTGTCGGGGAGCTGTTTTTT; d_gene: TRBD1; v_gene: TRBV6-6; j_gene: TRBJ2-2; abundance: -
CDR3aa: CASSLIRGTGRGNTIYF; CDR3nt: TGTGCCAGCAGCTTAATTAGGGGAACAGGACGCGGAAACACCATATATTTT; d_gene: -; v_gene: TRBV11-2; j_gene: TRBJ1-3; abundance: few
CDR3aa: CASSSRTGGYNSPLHF; CDR3nt: TGTGCCAGCAGTTCCCGGACCGGAGGATATAATTCACCCCTCCACTTT; d_gene: -; v_gene: TRBV6-2/TRBV6-3; j_gene: TRBJ1-6; abundance: -
CDR3aa: CASSLSGGPTDTQYF; CDR3nt: TGTGCCAGCAGCTTGTCCGGGGGGCCCACAGATACGCAGTATTTT; d_gene: -; v_gene: TRBV7-2; j_gene: TRBJ2-3; abundance: -
CDR3aa: CASSLARQATDTQYF; CDR3nt: TGCGCCAGCAGCTTGGCCCGGCAGGCCACAGATACGCAGTATTTT; d_gene: -; v_gene: TRBV5-1; j_gene: TRBJ2-3; abundance: -
CDR3aa: CASSSPGQGVTGELFF; CDR3nt: TGTGCCAGCAGCTCGCCGGGACAGGGGGTAACCGGGGAGCTGTTTTTT; d_gene: TRBD1; v_gene: TRBV7-2; j_gene: TRBJ2-2; abundance: few
CDR3aa: CASSHPSSARTYEQYF; CDR3nt: TGTGCCAGCAGCCATCCCTCTAGCGCCCGAACCTACGAGCAGTACTTC; d_gene: -; v_gene: TRBV3-1/TRBV3-2; j_gene: TRBJ2-7; abundance: -
CDR3aa: CASSLGGTVGNTIYF; CDR3nt: TGTGCCAGCAGCTTGGGAGGGACAGTTGGAAACACCATATATTTT; d_gene: TRBD1; v_gene: TRBV5-4; j_gene: TRBJ1-3; abundance: -
CDR3aa: CSVAESYSSYEQYF; CDR3nt: TGCAGCGTTGCCGAGTCATACAGCTCCTACGAGCAGTACTTC; d_gene: -; v_gene: TRBV29-1; j_gene: TRBJ2-7; abundance: -
CDR3aa: CASSATISGQGLLSSGNTIYF; CDR3nt: TGTGCCAGCAGCGCCACTATTTCGGGACAGGGTCTCCTCTCCTCTGGAAACACCATATATTTT; d_gene: TRBD1; v_gene: TRBV9; j_gene: TRBJ1-3; abundance: -
CDR3aa: CASSQGGTYEQYF; CDR3nt: TGTGCCAGCAGCCAAGGAGGAACCTACGAGCAGTACTTC; d_gene: -; v_gene: TRBV4-2; j_gene: TRBJ2-7; abundance: -
CDR3aa: CASSSAGTYGYTF; CDR3nt: TGTGCCAGCAGTTCTGCGGGGACCTATGGCTACACCTTC; d_gene: -; v_gene: TRBV6-5; j_gene: TRBJ1-2; abundance: -
CDR3aa: CASSQQTGAYYGYTF; CDR3nt: TGTGCCAGCAGCCAACAAACGGGAGCCTACTATGGCTACACCTTC; d_gene: -; v_gene: TRBV4-2; j_gene: TRBJ1-2; abundance: -
CDR3aa: CASSEVRSSGSYNSPLHF; CDR3nt: TGTGCCAGCAGTGAGGTTAGGAGCTCTGGCTCCTATAATTCACCCCTCCACTTT; d_gene: -; v_gene: TRBV2; j_gene: TRBJ1-6; abundance: -
CDR3aa: CASSSGEHQPQHF; CDR3nt: TGTGCCAGCAGTTCCGGGGAACATCAGCCCCAGCATTTT; d_gene: -; v_gene: TRBV6-6; j_gene: TRBJ1-5; abundance: -
CDR3aa: CASSYRGNYGYTF; CDR3nt: TGTGCCAGCAGTTACAGGGGGAACTATGGCTACACCTTC; d_gene: TRBD1; v_gene: TRBV27; j_gene: TRBJ1-2; abundance: few
CDR3aa: CASSPRGVSNYGYTF; CDR3nt: TGTGCCAGCAGCCCCCGGGGGGTTTCTAACTATGGCTACACCTTC; d_gene: -; v_gene: TRBV7-2; j_gene: TRBJ1-2; abundance: once
CDR3aa: CASSVSGRDYGYTF; CDR3nt: TGTGCCAGCAGCGTCTCAGGGAGGGACTATGGCTACACCTTC; d_gene: -; v_gene: TRBV9; j_gene: TRBJ1-2; abundance: few
CDR3aa: CASSQGIDQPQHF; CDR3nt: TGTGCCAGCAGTCAGGGAATCGATCAGCCCCAGCATTTT; d_gene: -; v_gene: TRBV28; j_gene: TRBJ1-5; abundance: few
CDR3aa: CASSREDRAINYGYTF; CDR3nt: TGTGCCAGCAGCCGGGAGGACAGAGCAATTAACTATGGCTACACCTTC; d_gene: -; v_gene: TRBV11-2; j_gene: TRBJ1-2; abundance: -
CDR3aa: CATKRQGDTGELFF; CDR3nt: TGTGCCACCAAACGACAGGGAGATACCGGGGAGCTGTTTTTT; d_gene: TRBD1; v_gene: TRBV27; j_gene: TRBJ2-2; abundance: -
CDR3aa: CASSLISGGPGTQYF; CDR3nt: TGTGCCAGCAGCCTCATTAGCGGGGGGCCCGGGACCCAGTACTTC; d_gene: TRBD2; v_gene: TRBV11-2; j_gene: TRBJ2-5; abundance: -
CDR3aa: CASSYSRTASSEKLFF; CDR3nt: TGTGCCAGCAGTTACTCGAGGACAGCCTCCAGTGAAAAACTGTTTTTT; d_gene: -; v_gene: TRBV6-5; j_gene: TRBJ1-4; abundance: -
CDR3aa: CASSQGQGNTEAFF; CDR3nt: TGTGCCAGCTCACAGGGACAGGGGAACACTGAAGCTTTCTTT; d_gene: TRBD1; v_gene: TRBV18; j_gene: TRBJ1-1; abundance: -
CDR3aa: CASSERQADSDTQYF; CDR3nt: TGCGCCAGCAGTGAGAGACAGGCGGATTCAGATACGCAGTATTTT; d_gene: -; v_gene: TRBV10-1; j_gene: TRBJ2-3; abundance: -
CDR3aa: CASSEAGGFNEQFF; CDR3nt: TGTGCCAGCAGTGAAGCGGGGGGGTTTAATGAGCAGTTCTTC; d_gene: TRBD2; v_gene: TRBV6-1; j_gene: TRBJ2-1; abundance: -
CDR3aa: CASSHSPPIYGYTF; CDR3nt: TGTGCCAGCAGCCACAGTCCCCCCATCTATGGCTACACCTTC; d_gene: -; v_gene: TRBV3-1/TRBV3-2; j_gene: TRBJ1-2; abundance: -
CDR3aa: CSARSAGINYGYTF; CDR3nt: TGCAGCGCCAGGTCGGCAGGAATTAACTATGGCTACACCTTC; d_gene: -; v_gene: TRBV29-1; j_gene: TRBJ1-2; abundance: -
CDR3aa: CASSPQGNTIYF; CDR3nt: TGTGCCAGCAGCCCACAAGGAAACACCATATATTTT; d_gene: -; v_gene: TRBV7-9; j_gene: TRBJ1-3; abundance: few
CDR3aa: CAWSAAGNTEAFF; CDR3nt: TGTGCCTGGAGTGCGGCGGGTAACACTGAAGCTTTCTTT; d_gene: -; v_gene: TRBV30; j_gene: TRBJ1-1; abundance: many
CDR3aa: CASSLDYSSGNTIYF; CDR3nt: TGCGCCAGCAGCTTGGATTACTCGTCGGGAAACACCATATATTTT; d_gene: -; v_gene: TRBV5-1; j_gene: TRBJ1-3; abundance: few
CDR3aa: CASSPSRTEKNIQYF; CDR3nt: TGTGCCAGTAGCCCGTCCAGGACAGAGAAAAACATTCAGTACTTC; d_gene: -; v_gene: TRBV19; j_gene: TRBJ2-4; abundance: -
CDR3aa: CASRTGATEAFF; CDR3nt: TGTGCCAGCCGCACAGGGGCTACTGAAGCTTTCTTT; d_gene: TRBD1; v_gene: TRBV11-2; j_gene: TRBJ1-1; abundance: -
CDR3aa: CASSQDSSGANVLTF; CDR3nt: TGCGCCAGCAGCCAAGACAGCTCTGGGGCCAACGTCCTGACTTTC; d_gene: -; v_gene: TRBV4-1; j_gene: TRBJ2-6; abundance: -
CDR3aa: CASRTSYSNQPQHF; CDR3nt: TGTGCCAGCAGAACGAGTTATAGCAATCAGCCCCAGCATTTT; d_gene: -; v_gene: TRBV6-5; j_gene: TRBJ1-5; abundance: -
CDR3aa: CASSFSPPLLGRETQYF; CDR3nt: TGTGCCAGCAGTTTCTCCCCCCCTCTCCTGGGCCGGGAGACCCAGTACTTC; d_gene: -; v_gene: TRBV28; j_gene: TRBJ2-5; abundance: -
CDR3aa: CATSSTGGIATQYF; CDR3nt: TGTGCCACCAGCAGCACAGGGGGTATCGCTACGCAGTATTTT; d_gene: TRBD1; v_gene: TRBV15; j_gene: TRBJ2-3; abundance: -
CDR3aa: CASSVQGGKNIQYF; CDR3nt: TGTGCCAGCAGTGTACAGGGGGGGAAAAACATTCAGTACTTC; d_gene: -; v_gene: TRBV28; j_gene: TRBJ2-4; abundance: few
CDR3aa: CAWSVSGGAEAFF; CDR3nt: TGTGCCTGGAGTGTATCAGGGGGTGCTGAAGCTTTCTTT; d_gene: TRBD1; v_gene: TRBV30; j_gene: TRBJ1-1; abundance: -
CDR3aa: CASSQGSGEQFF; CDR3nt: TGTGCCAGCAGCCAAGGTTCGGGGGAGCAGTTCTTC; d_gene: -; v_gene: TRBV3-1/TRBV3-2; j_gene: TRBJ2-1; abundance: once
CDR3aa: CASSFGQGSYNSPLHF; CDR3nt: TGCGCCAGCAGCTTCGGACAGGGCTCGTATAATTCACCCCTCCACTTT; d_gene: TRBD1; v_gene: TRBV5-1; j_gene: TRBJ1-6; abundance: -
CDR3aa: CASSDWTGNTGELFF; CDR3nt: TGTGCCAGCTCGGATTGGACAGGGAACACCGGGGAGCTGTTTTTT; d_gene: TRBD1; v_gene: TRBV18; j_gene: TRBJ2-2; abundance: once
CDR3aa: CAWQRSSPAEAFF; CDR3nt: TGTGCCTGGCAGAGGAGCAGCCCGGCTGAAGCTTTCTTT; d_gene: -; v_gene: TRBV30; j_gene: TRBJ1-1; abundance: -
CDR3aa: CASSLSLVSDTQYF; CDR3nt: TGCGCCAGCAGCTTAAGCCTAGTGTCAGATACGCAGTATTTT; d_gene: -; v_gene: TRBV5-1; j_gene: TRBJ2-3; abundance: -
CDR3aa: CATSGGREVFRPQHF; CDR3nt: TGTGCCACCAGCGGGGGCCGTGAGGTTTTCCGGCCCCAGCATTTT; d_gene: -; v_gene: TRBV15; j_gene: TRBJ1-5; abundance: -